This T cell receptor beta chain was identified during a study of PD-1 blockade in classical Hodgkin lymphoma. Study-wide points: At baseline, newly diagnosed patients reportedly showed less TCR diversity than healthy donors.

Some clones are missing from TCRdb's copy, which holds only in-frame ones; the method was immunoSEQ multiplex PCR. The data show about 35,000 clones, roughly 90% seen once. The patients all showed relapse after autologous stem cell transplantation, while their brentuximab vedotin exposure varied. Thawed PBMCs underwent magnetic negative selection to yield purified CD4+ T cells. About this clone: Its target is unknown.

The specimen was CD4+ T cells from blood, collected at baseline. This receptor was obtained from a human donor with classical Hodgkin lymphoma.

CDR3 loop: CAISDPVGGRTDTQYF. Written as DNA, the CDR3 is TGTGCCATCAGTGACCCCGTGGGGGGACGCACAGATACGCAGTATTTT. The chain carries TRBV10-3 and TRBJ2-3; a possible D gene is TRBD2 (6 bases). CDR1 ENHRY and CDR2 SYGVKD come from the germline V gene. V shed 3 bases and J shed 1 base, with 14 bases lying between them. The CDR3 loop spans 16 amino acids.